The 10 T cell receptor beta chains below all came from one sample that was sequenced in a study of tumor and adjacent non-tumor tissue in lung cancer. Three rounds of nested PCR, following a modified ARM-PCR protocol, produced the TCRbeta library. One entry per CDR3 protein, called by TCRdb with MiXCR from the multiplex PCR reads. The table shows roughly 43,000 distinct CDR3 sequences, with 60% occurring only once. The template was RNA from unsorted bulk tissue. This non-tumor lung sample came from over 3 cm beyond the tumor edge. Sequencing used distant non-tumor lung tissue. These receptor sequences come from a man aged 50 to 59 with non-small cell lung cancer.

The V call is TRBV6-5, the J call TRBJ2-2, with TRBD2 matching over 7 bases. This CDR3 has 15 residues. V was pared by 9 bases and J by 1 base, with 8 bases of the junction left unmatched. The germline gives CDR1 MNHEY, CDR2 SVGAGI. Here the CDR3 DNA reads TGTGCCAGTAGTCACCAGCGGGGGAACACCGGGGAGCTGTTTTTT. This encodes CASSHQRGNTGELFF.

This clonotype was recorded a few times. A read error is possible here, since a much larger clone lies one base away. V usage is TRBV29-1 and J usage is TRBJ2-3; D is perhaps TRBD1 (5 bases). V lost 6 bases and J lost 8, with 18 bases in between. Germline loops: CDR1 SQVTM, CDR2 ANQGSEA. CDR3 length: 13 amino acids. The CDR3 region is CSVDITTWGTQYF. The CDR3 DNA follows: TGCAGCGTGGACATTACGACATGGGGTACGCAGTATTTT.

This clonotype was recorded many times. The CDR3 loop reads CASRLGQGGYEQYF. CDR3 in DNA: TGCGCCAGCAGGCTAGGACAGGGGGGCTACGAGCAGTACTTC. This chain connects TRBV5-1 to TRBJ2-7; the match to TRBD1 covers 10 bases. This CDR3 has 14 residues. Unmatched junction bases numbered 5, after V lost 5 bases and J lost 3 bases. Germline V lookup: CDR1 SGHRS, CDR2 YFSETQ.

This clonotype has only a few counts. This sequence joins TRBV5-1 and TRBJ1-1; 7 nucleotides line up with TRBD1. The CDR3 has 14 amino acids. Germline CDR1 and CDR2: SGHRS and YFSETQ. The V segment lost 4 bases and the J segment 1 base; nucleotides outside the gene matches: 4. The CDR3 here is CASSSQGGNTEAFF. In DNA, the CDR3 is TGCGCCAGCAGCAGCCAGGGGGGGAACACTGAAGCTTTCTTT.

Concerning this clonotype itself: The junction departs from germline at one end; a sequencing error may be responsible. The rearrangement uses TRBV6-1 and TRBJ1-1, with TRBD1 identical over 7 bases. CDR1 is MNHNS and CDR2 is SASEGT in the germline V gene. This CDR3 spans 12 amino acids. The CDR3 region has the DNA TGCGCCAGCATTGCGGACAGGCCTGATGCTTTCTTT. Amino acids: CASIADRPDAFF.

Concerning this clonotype itself: Possible read error: a much larger clone is one base away. Lacking the conserved final phenylalanine or tryptophan, this CDR3 likely reflects a read error. The chain employs TRBV5-1 and TRBJ2-2, with D perhaps matching TRBD2 (5 bases). The CDR3 has 13 amino acids. V shed 5 bases and J shed 5 bases, with 10 bases lying between them. CDR1 and CDR2 (germline): SGHRS, YFSETQ. The CDR3 DNA is TGCGCCAGCAGGGACGGGGAAACCGGGGAGCTGTTTTTA. Encoded protein: CASRDGETGELFL.

This clonotype has only a few counts. The germline gene is not matched at one end of the junction; a read error may be the cause. This chain uses TRBV20-1 with TRBJ2-1; D is possibly TRBD2 (5 bases). Germline V gene data show CDR1 as DFQATT and CDR2 as SNEGSKA (reference sequence). The CDR3 is made up of 13 amino acids. The CDR3 spells CSAREATYNGQFF. The CDR3 DNA is TGCAGTGCTAGGGAGGCTACCTACAATGGGCAGTTCTTC.

CDR3 sequence reads: CASSEAGNGGYGNGELFF. The CDR3 bases are TGTGCCAGCAGTGAGGCTGGGAACGGGGGTTATGGGAACGGGGAGCTGTTTTTT. The V call is TRBV6-1, the J call TRBJ2-2; D possibly corresponds to TRBD2 (6 bases). The V gene's germline CDR1 is MNHNS and CDR2 SASEGT. CDR3 length: 18 residues. V lost 3 bases, J lost 7 bases, and 24 bases lay in between.

Worth noting for this clonotype: A junction end diverges from the germline sequence, so it may reflect a read error. V gene TRBV4-2 combines with J gene TRBJ2-3; the D gene is possibly TRBD2 (7 bases). Per germline, CDR1 LGHNA and CDR2 YNFKEQ. This CDR3 has 15 amino acids. The CDR3 sequence is CVSSQAGPGADTQYF. Written as DNA, the CDR3 is TGTGTCAGCAGCCAAGCGGGACCAGGGGCAGATACGCAGTATTTT.

About this clonotype itself: Germline is not matched at one junction end, which may reflect a read error. V and J are TRBV12-3 or TRBV12-4 and TRBJ2-3; 8 bases agree with TRBD2. The CDR3 loop spans 17 amino acids. This CDR3 is CVSSLLRGLGMADTLYF. The CDR3 DNA sequence: TGTGTCAGCAGTTTATTGCGGGGACTAGGGATGGCAGATACGCTGTATTTT.